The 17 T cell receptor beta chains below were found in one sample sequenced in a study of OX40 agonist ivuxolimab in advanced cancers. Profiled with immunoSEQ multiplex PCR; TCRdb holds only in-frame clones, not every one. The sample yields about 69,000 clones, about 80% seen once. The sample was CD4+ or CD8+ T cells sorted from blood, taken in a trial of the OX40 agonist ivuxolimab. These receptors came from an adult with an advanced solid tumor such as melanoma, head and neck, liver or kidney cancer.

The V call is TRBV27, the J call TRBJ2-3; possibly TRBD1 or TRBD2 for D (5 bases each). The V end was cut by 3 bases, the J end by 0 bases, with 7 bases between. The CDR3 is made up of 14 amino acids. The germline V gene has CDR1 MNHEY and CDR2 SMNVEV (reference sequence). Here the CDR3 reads CASSFGDSTDTQYF. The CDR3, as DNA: TGTGCCAGCAGTTTCGGGGACAGCACAGATACGCAGTATTTT.

CDR3 residues: CASSPGPHTGELFF. The CDR3 region has the DNA TGTGCCAGTAGTCCGGGCCCCCACACCGGGGAGCTGTTTTTT. The chain employs TRBV19 and TRBJ2-2; D unclear. Germline CDR1 reads LNHDA; CDR2 reads SQIVND (reference sequence). V lost 5 bases, J lost 3 bases, and 10 bases lay in between. The CDR3 runs 14 residues.

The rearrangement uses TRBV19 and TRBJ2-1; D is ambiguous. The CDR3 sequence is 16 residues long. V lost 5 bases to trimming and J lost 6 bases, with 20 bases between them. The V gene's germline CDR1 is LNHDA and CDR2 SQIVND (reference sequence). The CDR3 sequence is CASSSPSRPKGNEQFF. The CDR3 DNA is TGTGCCAGTAGTTCCCCGTCGAGACCCAAAGGCAATGAGCAGTTCTTC.

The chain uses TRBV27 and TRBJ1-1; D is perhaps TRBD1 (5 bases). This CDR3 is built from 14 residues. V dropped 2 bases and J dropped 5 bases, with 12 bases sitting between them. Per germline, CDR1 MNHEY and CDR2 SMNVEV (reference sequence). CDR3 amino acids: CASSLGGFGTEAFF. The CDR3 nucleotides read TGTGCCAGCAGTTTAGGGGGATTCGGAACTGAAGCTTTCTTT.

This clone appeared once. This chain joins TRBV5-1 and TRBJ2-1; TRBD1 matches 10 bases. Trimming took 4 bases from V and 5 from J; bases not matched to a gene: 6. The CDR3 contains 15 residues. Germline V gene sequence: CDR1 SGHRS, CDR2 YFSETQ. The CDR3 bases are TGCGCCAGCAGCGCGGGACAGGGGATCAACAATGAGCAGTTCTTC. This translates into CASSAGQGINNEQFF.

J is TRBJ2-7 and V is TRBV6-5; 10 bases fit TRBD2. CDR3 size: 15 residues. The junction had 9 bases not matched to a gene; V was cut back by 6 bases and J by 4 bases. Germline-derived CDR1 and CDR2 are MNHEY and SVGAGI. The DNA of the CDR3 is TGTGCCAGCAGGCAGACTAGCGGGTTTACTTACGAGCAGTACTTC. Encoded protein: CASRQTSGFTYEQYF.

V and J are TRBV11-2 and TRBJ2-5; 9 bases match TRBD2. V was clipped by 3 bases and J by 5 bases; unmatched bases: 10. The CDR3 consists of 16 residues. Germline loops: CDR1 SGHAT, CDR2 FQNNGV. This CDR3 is CASSFLGGGAGETQYF. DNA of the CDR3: TGTGCCAGCAGCTTTTTAGGCGGGGGGGCAGGGGAGACCCAGTACTTC.

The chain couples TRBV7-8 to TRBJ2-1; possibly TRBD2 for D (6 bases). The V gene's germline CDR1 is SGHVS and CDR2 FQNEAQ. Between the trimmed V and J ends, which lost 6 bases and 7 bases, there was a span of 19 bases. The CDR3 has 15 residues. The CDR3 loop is CASSRREDFVNEQFF. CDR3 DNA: TGTGCCAGCAGTCGCAGGGAGGACTTTGTAAATGAGCAGTTCTTC.

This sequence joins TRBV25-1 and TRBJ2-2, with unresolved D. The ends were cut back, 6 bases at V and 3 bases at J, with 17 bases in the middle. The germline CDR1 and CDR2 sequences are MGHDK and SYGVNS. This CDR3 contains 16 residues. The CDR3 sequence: CASSTNLLPYTGELFF. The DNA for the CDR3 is TGTGCCAGCAGCACAAATCTACTCCCATACACCGGGGAGCTGTTTTTT.

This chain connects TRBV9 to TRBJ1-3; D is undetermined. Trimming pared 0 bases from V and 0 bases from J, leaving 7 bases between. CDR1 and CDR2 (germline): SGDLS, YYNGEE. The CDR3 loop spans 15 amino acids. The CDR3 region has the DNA TGTGCCAGCAGCGTAGGCCCGATCTCTGGAAACACCATATATTTT. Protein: CASSVGPISGNTIYF. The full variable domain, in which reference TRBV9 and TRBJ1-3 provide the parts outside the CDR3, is DSGVTQTPKHLITATGQRVTLRCSPRSGDLSVYWYQQSLDQGLQFLIQYYNGEERAKGNILERFSAQQFPDLHSELNLSSLELGDSALYFCASSVGPISGNTIYFGEGSWLTVV.

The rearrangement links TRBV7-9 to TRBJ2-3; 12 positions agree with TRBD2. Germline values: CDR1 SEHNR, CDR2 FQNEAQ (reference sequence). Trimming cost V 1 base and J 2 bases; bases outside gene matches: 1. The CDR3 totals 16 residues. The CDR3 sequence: CASSLGTSGVTDTQYF. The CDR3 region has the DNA TGTGCCAGCAGCTTAGGGACTAGCGGGGTCACAGATACGCAGTATTTT.

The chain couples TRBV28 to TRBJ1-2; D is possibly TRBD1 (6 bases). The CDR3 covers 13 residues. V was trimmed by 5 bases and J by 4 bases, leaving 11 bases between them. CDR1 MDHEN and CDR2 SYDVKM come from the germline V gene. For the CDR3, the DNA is TGTGCCAGCAGTACGGACAGTTCCTATGGCTACACCTTC. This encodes CASSTDSSYGYTF.

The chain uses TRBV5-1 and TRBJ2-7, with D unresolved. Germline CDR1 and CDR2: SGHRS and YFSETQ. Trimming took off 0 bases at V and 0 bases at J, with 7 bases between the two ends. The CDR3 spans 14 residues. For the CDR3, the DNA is TGCGCCAGCAGCTTGGGGGTCGGCTCCTACGAGCAGTACTTC. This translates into CASSLGVGSYEQYF.

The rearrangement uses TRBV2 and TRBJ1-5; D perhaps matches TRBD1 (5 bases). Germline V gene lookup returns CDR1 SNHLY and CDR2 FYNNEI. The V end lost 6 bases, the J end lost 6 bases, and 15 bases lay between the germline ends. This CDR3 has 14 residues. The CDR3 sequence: CASSYNGAIQPQHF. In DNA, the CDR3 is TGTGCCAGCAGCTATAATGGGGCAATTCAGCCCCAGCATTTT. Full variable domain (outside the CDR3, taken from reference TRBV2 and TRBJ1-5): EPEVTQTPSHQVTQMGQEVILRCVPISNHLYFYWYRQILGQKVEFLVSFYNNEISEKSEIFDDQFSVERPDGSNFTLKIRSTKLEDSAMYFCASSYNGAIQPQHFGDGTRLSIL.

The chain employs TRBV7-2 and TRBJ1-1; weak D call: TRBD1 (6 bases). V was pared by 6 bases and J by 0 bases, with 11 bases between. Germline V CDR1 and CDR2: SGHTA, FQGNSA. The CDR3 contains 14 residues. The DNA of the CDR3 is TGTGCCAGCAGGGGGGGGCGAGTGAACACTGAAGCTTTCTTT. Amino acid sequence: CASRGGRVNTEAFF.

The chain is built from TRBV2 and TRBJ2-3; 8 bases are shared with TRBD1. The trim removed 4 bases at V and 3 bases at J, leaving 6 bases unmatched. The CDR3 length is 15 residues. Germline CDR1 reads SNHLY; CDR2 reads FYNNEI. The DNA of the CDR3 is TGTGCCAGCAGTGTCCGGACAGGGAGAACAGATACGCAGTATTTT. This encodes CASSVRTGRTDTQYF. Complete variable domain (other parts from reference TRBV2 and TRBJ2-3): EPEVTQTPSHQVTQMGQEVILRCVPISNHLYFYWYRQILGQKVEFLVSFYNNEISEKSEIFDDQFSVERPDGSNFTLKIRSTKLEDSAMYFCASSVRTGRTDTQYFGPGTRLTVL.

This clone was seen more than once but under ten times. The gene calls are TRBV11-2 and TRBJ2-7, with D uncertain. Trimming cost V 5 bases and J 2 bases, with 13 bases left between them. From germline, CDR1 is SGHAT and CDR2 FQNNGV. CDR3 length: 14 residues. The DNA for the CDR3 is TGTGCCAGCAGCCCCCTCTCTCGAACCTACGAGCAGTACTTC. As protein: CASSPLSRTYEQYF.